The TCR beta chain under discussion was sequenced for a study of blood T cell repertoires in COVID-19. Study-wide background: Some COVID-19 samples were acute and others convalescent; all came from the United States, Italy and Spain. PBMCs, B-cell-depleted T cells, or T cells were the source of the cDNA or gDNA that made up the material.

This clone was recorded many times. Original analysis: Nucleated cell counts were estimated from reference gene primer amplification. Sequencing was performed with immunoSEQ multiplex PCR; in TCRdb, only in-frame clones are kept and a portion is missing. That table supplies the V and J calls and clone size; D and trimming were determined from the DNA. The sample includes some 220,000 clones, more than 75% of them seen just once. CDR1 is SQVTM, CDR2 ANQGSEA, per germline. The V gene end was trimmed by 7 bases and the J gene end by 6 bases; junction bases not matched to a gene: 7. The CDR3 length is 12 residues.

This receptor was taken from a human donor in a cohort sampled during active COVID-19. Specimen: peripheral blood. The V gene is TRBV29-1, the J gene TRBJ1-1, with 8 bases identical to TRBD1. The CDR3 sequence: CSGRGPEAEAFF. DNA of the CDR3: TGCAGCGGCAGGGGGCCTGAAGCTGAAGCTTTCTTT.